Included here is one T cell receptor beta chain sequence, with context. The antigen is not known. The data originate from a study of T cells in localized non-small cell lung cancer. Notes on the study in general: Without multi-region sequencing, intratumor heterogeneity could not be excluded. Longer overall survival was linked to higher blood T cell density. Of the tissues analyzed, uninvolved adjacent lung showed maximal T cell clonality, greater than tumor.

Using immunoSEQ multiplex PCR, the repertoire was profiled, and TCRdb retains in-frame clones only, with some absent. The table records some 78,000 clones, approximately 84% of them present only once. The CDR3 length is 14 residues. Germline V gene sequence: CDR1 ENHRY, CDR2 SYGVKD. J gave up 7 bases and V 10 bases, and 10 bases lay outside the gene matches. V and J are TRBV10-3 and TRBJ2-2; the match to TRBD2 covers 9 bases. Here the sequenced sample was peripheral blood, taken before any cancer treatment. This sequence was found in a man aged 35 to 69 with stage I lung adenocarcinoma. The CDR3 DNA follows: TGTGCCACCGGGGATAGCGGGGGCCTCGGGGAGCTGTTTTTT. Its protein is CATGDSGGLGELFF.